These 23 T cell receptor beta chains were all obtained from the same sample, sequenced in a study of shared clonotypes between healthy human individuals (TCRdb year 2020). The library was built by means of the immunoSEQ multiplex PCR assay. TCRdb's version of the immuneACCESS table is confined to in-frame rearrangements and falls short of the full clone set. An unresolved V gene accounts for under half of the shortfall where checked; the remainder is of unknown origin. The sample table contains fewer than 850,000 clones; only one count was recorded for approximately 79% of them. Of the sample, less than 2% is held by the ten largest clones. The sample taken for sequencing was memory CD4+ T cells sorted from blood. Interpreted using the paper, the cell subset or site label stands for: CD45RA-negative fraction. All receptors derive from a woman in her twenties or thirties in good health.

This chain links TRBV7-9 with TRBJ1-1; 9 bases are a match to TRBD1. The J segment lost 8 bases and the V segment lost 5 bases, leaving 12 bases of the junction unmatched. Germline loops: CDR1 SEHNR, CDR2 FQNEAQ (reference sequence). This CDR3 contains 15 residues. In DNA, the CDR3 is TGTGCCAGCAGCCTAAGGGGACAGGGCTCGGACGAAGCTTTCTTT. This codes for CASSLRGQGSDEAFF.

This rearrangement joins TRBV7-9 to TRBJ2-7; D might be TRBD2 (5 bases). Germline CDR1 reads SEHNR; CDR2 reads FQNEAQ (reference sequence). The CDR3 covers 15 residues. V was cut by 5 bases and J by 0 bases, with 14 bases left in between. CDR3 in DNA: TGTGCCAGCAGCCCGGCTAGCTCCTTCTCCTACGAGCAGTACTTC. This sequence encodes CASSPASSFSYEQYF.

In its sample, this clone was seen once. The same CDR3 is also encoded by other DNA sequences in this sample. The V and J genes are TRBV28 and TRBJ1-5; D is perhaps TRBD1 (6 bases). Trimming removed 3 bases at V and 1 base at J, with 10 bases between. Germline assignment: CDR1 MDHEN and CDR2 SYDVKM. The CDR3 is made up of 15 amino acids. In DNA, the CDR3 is TGTGCCAGCAGTTTTGGAGGGGGAAGCAATCAGCCCCAGCATTTT. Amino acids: CASSFGGGSNQPQHF.

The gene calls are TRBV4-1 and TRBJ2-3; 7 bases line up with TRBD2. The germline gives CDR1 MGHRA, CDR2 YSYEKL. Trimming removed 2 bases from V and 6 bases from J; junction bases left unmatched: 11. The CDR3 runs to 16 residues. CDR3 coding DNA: TGCGCCAGCAGCCAACCCGGGACTATTGTCTTCGATACGCAGTATTTT. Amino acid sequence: CASSQPGTIVFDTQYF.

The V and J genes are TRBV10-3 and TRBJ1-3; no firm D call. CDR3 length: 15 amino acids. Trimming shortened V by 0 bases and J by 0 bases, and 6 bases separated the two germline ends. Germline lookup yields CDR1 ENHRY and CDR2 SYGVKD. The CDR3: CAISESGNSGNTIYF. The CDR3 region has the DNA TGTGCCATCAGTGAGTCCGGTAACTCTGGAAACACCATATATTTT.

CDR3 bases: TGCAGAGGGACAGTGGGAGATACGCAGTATTTT. Translating it yields CRGTVGDTQYF. This rearrangement joins TRBV20-1 to TRBJ2-3; 7 bases are a match to TRBD1. Per germline, CDR1 DFQATT and CDR2 SNEGSKA (reference sequence). This CDR3 has 11 amino acids.

DNA of the CDR3: TGTGCCAGCAGCTTAGCCGACAGGGGGTCGGATGGCTACACCTTC. Amino acids: CASSLADRGSDGYTF. The chain joins TRBV7-9 to TRBJ1-2, with 9 bases that match TRBD1. This CDR3 region has 15 residues. Germline V gene data show CDR1 as SEHNR and CDR2 as FQNEAQ (reference sequence). With V trimmed by 0 bases and J by 6 bases, 5 bases remained unmatched.

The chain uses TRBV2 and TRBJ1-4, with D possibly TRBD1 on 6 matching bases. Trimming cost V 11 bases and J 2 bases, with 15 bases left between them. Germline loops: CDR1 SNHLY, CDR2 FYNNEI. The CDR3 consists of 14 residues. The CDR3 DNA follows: TGTGCCTCCAAGGGGGGGACCACTAATGAAAAACTGTTTTTT. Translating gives CASKGGTTNEKLFF.

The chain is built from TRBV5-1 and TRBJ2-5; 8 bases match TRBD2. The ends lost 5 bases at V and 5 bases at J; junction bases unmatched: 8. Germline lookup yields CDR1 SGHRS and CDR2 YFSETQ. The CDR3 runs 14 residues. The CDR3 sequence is CASRFTGGQETQYF. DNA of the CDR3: TGCGCCAGCAGGTTTACGGGAGGGCAGGAGACCCAGTACTTC.

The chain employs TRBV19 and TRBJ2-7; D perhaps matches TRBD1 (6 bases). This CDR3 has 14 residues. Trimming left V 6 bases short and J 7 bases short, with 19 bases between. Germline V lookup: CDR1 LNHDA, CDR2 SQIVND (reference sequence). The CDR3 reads CASRAWGQGSEQYF. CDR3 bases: TGTGCCAGTAGGGCCTGGGGGCAGGGGAGTGAGCAGTACTTC.

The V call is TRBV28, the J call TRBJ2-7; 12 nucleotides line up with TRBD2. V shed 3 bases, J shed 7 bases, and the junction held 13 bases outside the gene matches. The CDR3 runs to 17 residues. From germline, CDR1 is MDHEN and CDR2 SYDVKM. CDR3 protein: CASSFPLTSGSQNEQYF. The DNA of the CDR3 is TGTGCCAGCAGTTTCCCCCTGACTAGCGGGAGTCAGAATGAGCAGTACTTC.

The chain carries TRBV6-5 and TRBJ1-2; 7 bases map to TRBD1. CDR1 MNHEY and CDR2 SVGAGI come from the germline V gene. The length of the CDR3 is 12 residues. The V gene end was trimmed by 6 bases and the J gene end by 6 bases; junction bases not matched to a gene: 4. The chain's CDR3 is CASSKTGNGYTF. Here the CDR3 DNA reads TGTGCCAGCAGCAAGACAGGGAATGGCTACACCTTC.

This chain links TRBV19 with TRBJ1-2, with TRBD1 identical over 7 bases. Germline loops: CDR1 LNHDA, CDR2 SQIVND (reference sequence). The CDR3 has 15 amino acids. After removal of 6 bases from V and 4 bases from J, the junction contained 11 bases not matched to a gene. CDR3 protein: CASRTTSGTVYGYTF. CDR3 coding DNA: TGTGCCAGTAGGACAACATCCGGGACAGTCTATGGCTACACCTTC.

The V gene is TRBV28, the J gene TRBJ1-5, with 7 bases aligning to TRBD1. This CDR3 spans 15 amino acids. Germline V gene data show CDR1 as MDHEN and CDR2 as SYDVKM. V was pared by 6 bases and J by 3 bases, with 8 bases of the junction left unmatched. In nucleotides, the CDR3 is TGTGCCAGCAGGGACGAACAGGGGTTCAATCAGCCCCAGCATTTT. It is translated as CASRDEQGFNQPQHF.

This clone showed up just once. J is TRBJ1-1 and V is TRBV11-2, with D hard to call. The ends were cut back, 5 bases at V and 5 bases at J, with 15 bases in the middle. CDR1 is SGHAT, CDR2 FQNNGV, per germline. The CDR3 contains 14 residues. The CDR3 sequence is CASSHPRGRTEAFF. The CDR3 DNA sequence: TGTGCCAGCAGCCATCCTAGAGGGAGGACTGAAGCTTTCTTT.

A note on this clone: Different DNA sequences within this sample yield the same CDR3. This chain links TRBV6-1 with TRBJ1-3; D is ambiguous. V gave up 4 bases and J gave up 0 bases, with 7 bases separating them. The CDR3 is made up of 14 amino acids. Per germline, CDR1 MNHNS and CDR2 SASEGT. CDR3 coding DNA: TGTGCCAGCAGTGCAGCTAACTCTGGAAACACCATATATTTT. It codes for CASSAANSGNTIYF.

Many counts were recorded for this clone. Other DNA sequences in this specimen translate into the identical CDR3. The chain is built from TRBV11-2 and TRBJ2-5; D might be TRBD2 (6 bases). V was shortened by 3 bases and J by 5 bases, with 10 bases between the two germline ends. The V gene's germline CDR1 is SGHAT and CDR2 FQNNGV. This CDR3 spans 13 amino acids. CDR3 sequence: CASSLVGRETQYF. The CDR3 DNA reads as TGTGCCAGCAGCTTGGTTGGGAGGGAGACCCAGTACTTC.

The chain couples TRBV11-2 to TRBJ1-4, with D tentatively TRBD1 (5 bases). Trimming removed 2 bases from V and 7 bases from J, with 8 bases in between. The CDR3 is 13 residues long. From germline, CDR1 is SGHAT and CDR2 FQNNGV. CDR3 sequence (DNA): TGTGCCAGCAGCTTAAGGGACTCTGAAAAACTGTTTTTT. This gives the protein CASSLRDSEKLFF.

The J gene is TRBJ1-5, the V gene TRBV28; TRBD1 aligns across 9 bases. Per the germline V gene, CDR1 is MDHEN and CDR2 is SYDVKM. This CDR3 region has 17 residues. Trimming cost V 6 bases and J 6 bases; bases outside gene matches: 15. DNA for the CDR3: TGTGCCAGCAGCCTAGGGACAGGGCTCGGAAGGACTCAGCCCCAGCATTTT. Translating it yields CASSLGTGLGRTQPQHF.

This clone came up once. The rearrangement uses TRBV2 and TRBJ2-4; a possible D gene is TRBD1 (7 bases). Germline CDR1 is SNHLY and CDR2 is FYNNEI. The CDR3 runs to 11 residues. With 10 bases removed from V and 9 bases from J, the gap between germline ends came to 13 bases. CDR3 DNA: TGTGCCACCCAGGGGGGCGGCATTCAGTACTTC. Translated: CATQGGGIQYF.

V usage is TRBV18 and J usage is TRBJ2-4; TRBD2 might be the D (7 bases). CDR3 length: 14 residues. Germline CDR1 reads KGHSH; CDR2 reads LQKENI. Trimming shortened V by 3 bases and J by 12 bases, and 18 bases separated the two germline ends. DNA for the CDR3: TGTGCCAGCTCACCGTCGGACAGAGCGGGGTATCAGTACTTC. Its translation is CASSPSDRAGYQYF.

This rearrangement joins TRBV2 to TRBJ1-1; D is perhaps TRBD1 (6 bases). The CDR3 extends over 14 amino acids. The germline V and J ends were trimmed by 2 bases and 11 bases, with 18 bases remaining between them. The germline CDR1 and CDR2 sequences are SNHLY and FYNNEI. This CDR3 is CASSEYNRDGLAFF. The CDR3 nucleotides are TGTGCCAGCAGTGAATATAACAGGGATGGCCTTGCTTTCTTT. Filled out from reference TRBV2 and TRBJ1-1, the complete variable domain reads EPEVTQTPSHQVTQMGQEVILRCVPISNHLYFYWYRQILGQKVEFLVSFYNNEISEKSEIFDDQFSVERPDGSNFTLKIRSTKLEDSAMYFCASSEYNRDGLAFFGQGTRLTVV.

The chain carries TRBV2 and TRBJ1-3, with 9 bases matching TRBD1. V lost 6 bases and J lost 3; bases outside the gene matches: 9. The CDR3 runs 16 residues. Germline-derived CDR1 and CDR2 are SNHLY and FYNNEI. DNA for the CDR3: TGTGCCAGCAGCCCTACAGGGGGCTTTGGTGGAAACACCATATATTTT. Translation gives CASSPTGGFGGNTIYF.